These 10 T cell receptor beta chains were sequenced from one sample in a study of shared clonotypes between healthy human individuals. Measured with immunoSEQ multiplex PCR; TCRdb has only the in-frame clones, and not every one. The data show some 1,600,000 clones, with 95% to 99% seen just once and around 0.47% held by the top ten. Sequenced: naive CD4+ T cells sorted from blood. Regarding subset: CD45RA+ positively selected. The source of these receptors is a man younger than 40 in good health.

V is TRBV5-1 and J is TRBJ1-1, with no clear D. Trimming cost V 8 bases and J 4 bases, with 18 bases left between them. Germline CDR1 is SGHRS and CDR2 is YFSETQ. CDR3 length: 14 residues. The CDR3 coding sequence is TGCGCCAGTCAAGAGGGAGTCCTGGGCACTGAAGCTTTCTTT. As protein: CASQEGVLGTEAFF.

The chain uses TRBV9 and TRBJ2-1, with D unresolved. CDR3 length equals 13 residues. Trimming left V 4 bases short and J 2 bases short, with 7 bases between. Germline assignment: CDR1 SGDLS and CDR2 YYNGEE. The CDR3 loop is CASSTYTYNEQFF. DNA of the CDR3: TGTGCCAGCAGCACCTACACCTACAATGAGCAGTTCTTC.

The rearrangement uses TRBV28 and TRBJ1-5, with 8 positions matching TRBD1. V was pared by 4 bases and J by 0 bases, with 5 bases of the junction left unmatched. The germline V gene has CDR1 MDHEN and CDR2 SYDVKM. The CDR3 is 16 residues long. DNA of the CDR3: TGTGCCAGCAGTTCCCCGACAGGGGTTAGCAATCAGCCCCAGCATTTT. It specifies CASSSPTGVSNQPQHF.

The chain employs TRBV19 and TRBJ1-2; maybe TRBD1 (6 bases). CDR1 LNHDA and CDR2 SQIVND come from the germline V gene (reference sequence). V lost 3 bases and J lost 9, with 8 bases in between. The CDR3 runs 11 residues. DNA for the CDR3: TGTGCCAGTAGTATTAGGGGGAGCTACACCTTC. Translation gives CASSIRGSYTF.

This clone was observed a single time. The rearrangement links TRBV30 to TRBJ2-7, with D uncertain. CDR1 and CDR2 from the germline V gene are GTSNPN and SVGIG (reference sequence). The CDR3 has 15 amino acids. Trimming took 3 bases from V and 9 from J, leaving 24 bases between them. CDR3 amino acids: CAWRRTESNVDGQYF. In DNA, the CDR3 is TGTGCCTGGAGGCGGACGGAAAGCAATGTCGATGGGCAGTACTTC.

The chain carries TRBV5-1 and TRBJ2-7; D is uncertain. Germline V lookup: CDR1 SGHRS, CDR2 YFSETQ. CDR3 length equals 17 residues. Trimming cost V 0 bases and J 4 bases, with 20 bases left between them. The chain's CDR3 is CASSLAWDTRSSYEQYF. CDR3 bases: TGCGCCAGCAGCTTGGCATGGGATACACGGAGCTCTTACGAGCAGTACTTC. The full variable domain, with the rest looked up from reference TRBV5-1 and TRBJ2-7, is KAGVTQTPRYLIKTRGQQVTLSCSPISGHRSVSWYQQTPGQGLQFLFEYFSETQRNKGNFPGRFSGRQFSNSRSEMNVSTLELGDSALYLCASSLAWDTRSSYEQYFGPGTRLTVT.

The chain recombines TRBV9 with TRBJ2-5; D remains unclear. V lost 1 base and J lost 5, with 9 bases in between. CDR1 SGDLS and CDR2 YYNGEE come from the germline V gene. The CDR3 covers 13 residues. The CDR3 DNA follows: TGTGCCAGCAGCGTAACCACGGTTGAGACCCAGTACTTC. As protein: CASSVTTVETQYF.

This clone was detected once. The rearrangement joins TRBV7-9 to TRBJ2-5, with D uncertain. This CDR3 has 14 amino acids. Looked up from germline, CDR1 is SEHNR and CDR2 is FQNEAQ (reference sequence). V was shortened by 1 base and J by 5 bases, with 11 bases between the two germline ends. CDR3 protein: CASSLDYQGETQYF. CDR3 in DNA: TGTGCCAGCAGCTTAGACTACCAAGGGGAGACCCAGTACTTC.

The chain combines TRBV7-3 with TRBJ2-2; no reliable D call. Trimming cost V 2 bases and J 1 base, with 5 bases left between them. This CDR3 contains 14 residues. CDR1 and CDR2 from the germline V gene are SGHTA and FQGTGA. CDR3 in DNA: TGTGCCAGCAGCTTACTGCAGAACACCGGGGAGCTGTTTTTT. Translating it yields CASSLLQNTGELFF. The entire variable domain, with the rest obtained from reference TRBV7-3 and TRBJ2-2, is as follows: GAGVSQTPSNKVTEKGKYVELRCDPISGHTALYWYRQSLGQGPEFLIYFQGTGAADDSGLPNDRFFAVRPEGSVSTLKIQRTERGDSAVYLCASSLLQNTGELFFGEGSRLTVL.

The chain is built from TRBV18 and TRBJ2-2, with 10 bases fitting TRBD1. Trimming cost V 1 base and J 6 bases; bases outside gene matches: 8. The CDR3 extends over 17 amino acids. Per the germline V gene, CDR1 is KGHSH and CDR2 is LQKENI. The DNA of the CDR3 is TGTGCCAGCTCACCACAGAGTACCGGGACAGGGGCCGGGGAGCTGTTTTTT. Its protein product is CASSPQSTGTGAGELFF.